The 25 T cell receptor beta chains below all came from one sample that was sequenced in a study of PD-1 blockade in classical Hodgkin lymphoma. No patient escaped relapse after autologous stem cell transplantation, and brentuximab vedotin exposure varied. Clones were read by immunoSEQ multiplex PCR, and TCRdb kept only the in-frame ones, dropping some. The sample includes about 75,000 clones, 85% to 95% of them seen just once. The specimen comprised peripheral blood mononuclear cells (PBMCs), sampled at baseline. These receptors were taken from a human donor with classical Hodgkin lymphoma.

The J gene is TRBJ1-1, the V gene TRBV19, with a possible D match to TRBD1 (5 bases). The CDR3 loop spans 13 amino acids. CDR1 is LNHDA, CDR2 SQIVND, per germline (reference sequence). The V gene lost 1 base and the J gene lost 6 bases, with 9 bases spanning the gap. The CDR3 spells CASSIGGAAEAFF. The DNA of the CDR3 is TGTGCCAGTAGTATAGGAGGGGCGGCTGAAGCTTTCTTT. Using reference TRBV19 and TRBJ1-1 for the parts outside the CDR3, the full variable domain is DGGITQSPKYLFRKEGQNVTLSCEQNLNHDAMYWYRQDPGQGLRLIYYSQIVNDFQKGDIAEGYSVSREKKESFPLTVTSAQKNPTAFYLCASSIGGAAEAFFGQGTRLTVV.

The genes are TRBV19 and TRBJ2-7; 10 bases map to TRBD1. The germline V gene has CDR1 LNHDA and CDR2 SQIVND (reference sequence). This CDR3 region has 14 residues. The V segment lost 5 bases and the J segment 4 bases; nucleotides outside the gene matches: 5. CDR3 sequence: CASSQGQGPYEQYF. For the CDR3, the DNA is TGTGCCAGTAGTCAGGGACAGGGGCCGTACGAGCAGTACTTC.

This sequence joins TRBV7-2 and TRBJ2-7; tentative D call: TRBD1 (5 bases). CDR1 and CDR2 from the germline V gene are SGHTA and FQGNSA. This CDR3 spans 17 amino acids. V was clipped by 0 bases and J by 0 bases, with 15 bases between them. The CDR3 bases are TGTGCCAGCAGCTTAGCACAGCTTCGACAGTCCTCCTACGAGCAGTACTTC. Translated: CASSLAQLRQSSYEQYF.

This sequence joins TRBV7-7 and TRBJ2-7; D uncertain. The germline V gene encodes CDR1 SSHAT and CDR2 FNYEAQ (reference sequence). The CDR3 has 15 amino acids. V was pared by 5 bases and J by 0 bases, with 14 bases between. The CDR3 region is CASSPNPSSSYEQYF. CDR3 nucleotide sequence: TGTGCCAGCAGCCCAAATCCTAGTTCCTCCTACGAGCAGTACTTC.

This clone was seen a single time. The V call is TRBV18, the J call TRBJ2-2, with 9 bases lining up with TRBD1. CDR1 and CDR2 (germline): KGHSH, LQKENI. J was trimmed by 6 bases and V by 3 bases; bases with no gene match: 5. The CDR3 is made up of 15 amino acids. DNA for the CDR3: TGTGCCAGCTCACCGGGACAGGGTTTTGCCGGGGAGCTGTTTTTT. Translation: CASSPGQGFAGELFF.

The chain recombines TRBV5-1 with TRBJ1-2; 8 bases are shared with TRBD1. This CDR3 has 17 amino acids. Trimming took 0 bases from V and 1 from J; bases not matched to a gene: 8. Germline assignment: CDR1 SGHRS and CDR2 YFSETQ. The CDR3 sequence: CASSLVPGQGINYGYTF. CDR3 sequence (DNA): TGCGCCAGCAGCTTGGTGCCTGGACAGGGAATTAACTATGGCTACACCTTC. The variable domain in full, completed from reference TRBV5-1 and TRBJ1-2, reads KAGVTQTPRYLIKTRGQQVTLSCSPISGHRSVSWYQQTPGQGLQFLFEYFSETQRNKGNFPGRFSGRQFSNSRSEMNVSTLELGDSALYLCASSLVPGQGINYGYTFGSGTRLTVV.

This chain links TRBV6-5 with TRBJ2-2, with D tentatively TRBD1 (5 bases). The CDR3 contains 14 residues. CDR1 and CDR2 (germline): MNHEY, SVGAGI. V lost 3 bases, J lost 4 bases, and 9 bases lay in between. For the CDR3, the DNA is TGTGCCAGCAGTTATAAGGGGCCCACCGGGGAGCTGTTTTTT. Protein: CASSYKGPTGELFF.

This chain uses TRBV27 with TRBJ1-1; no reliable D call. The CDR3 has 14 residues. In germline, CDR1 is MNHEY, CDR2 SMNVEV (reference sequence). V was trimmed by 3 bases and J by 3 bases, leaving 11 bases between them. The CDR3 sequence is CASSFVPTDTEAFF. The CDR3 DNA is TGTGCCAGCAGTTTCGTCCCCACGGACACTGAAGCTTTCTTT.

The gene calls are TRBV19 and TRBJ2-1, with 7 bases lining up with TRBD2. The CDR3 is made up of 13 amino acids. The germline CDR1 and CDR2 sequences are LNHDA and SQIVND (reference sequence). The junction had 0 bases not matched to a gene; V was cut back by 5 bases and J by 2 bases. The CDR3 DNA reads as TGTGCCAGTAGTGGGGGGGCCTACAATGAGCAGTTCTTC. It codes for CASSGGAYNEQFF.

V is TRBV6-1 and J is TRBJ2-7; 9 nucleotides line up with TRBD2. Germline V gene lookup returns CDR1 MNHNS and CDR2 SASEGT. V dropped 6 bases and J dropped 3; count of bases not matched to a gene: 9. The CDR3 spans 15 residues. Written as DNA, the CDR3 is TGTGCCAGCAGCGGAGGGACTAGCCTGGGCTACGAGCAGTACTTC. This gives the protein CASSGGTSLGYEQYF.

This clone showed up just once. The chain joins TRBV7-8 to TRBJ2-7, with 7 bases aligning to TRBD2. Germline trimming cut 0 bases from V and 0 bases from J; bases unmatched to any gene: 11. This CDR3 has 18 amino acids. Per germline, CDR1 SGHVS and CDR2 FQNEAQ. The chain's CDR3 is CASSLALGVRTSSYEQYF. The CDR3 nucleotides read TGTGCCAGCAGCTTAGCGTTGGGGGTTCGGACTAGCTCCTACGAGCAGTACTTC.

This chain connects TRBV5-1 to TRBJ2-2, with D perhaps TRBD1 or TRBD2 (5 bases each). Looked up from germline, CDR1 is SGHRS and CDR2 is YFSETQ. Trimming pared 3 bases from V and 4 bases from J, leaving 25 bases between. The CDR3 contains 19 residues. The CDR3, as DNA: TGCGCCAGCAGCTCCACGGGGCAGTCGCTAGGTTTGGGCACCGGGGAGCTGTTTTTT. Its translation: CASSSTGQSLGLGTGELFF. The variable domain in full, with the rest retrieved from reference TRBV5-1 and TRBJ2-2, is KAGVTQTPRYLIKTRGQQVTLSCSPISGHRSVSWYQQTPGQGLQFLFEYFSETQRNKGNFPGRFSGRQFSNSRSEMNVSTLELGDSALYLCASSSTGQSLGLGTGELFFGEGSRLTVL.

The chain couples TRBV7-9 to TRBJ2-3; D might be TRBD2 (6 bases). The V end was cut by 0 bases, the J end by 2 bases, with 12 bases between. The germline CDR1 and CDR2 sequences are SEHNR and FQNEAQ (reference sequence). The CDR3 contains 16 residues. Here the CDR3 reads CASSLASGDPTDTQYF. CDR3 nucleotide sequence: TGTGCCAGCAGCTTAGCTTCGGGAGACCCCACAGATACGCAGTATTTT.

V and J are TRBV5-4 and TRBJ2-5, with a tentative D call TRBD1 (5 bases). Trimming took 4 bases from V and 2 from J, leaving 12 bases between them. This CDR3 contains 14 residues. Germline CDR1 reads SGHNT; CDR2 reads YYREEE (reference sequence). The CDR3 loop reads CASSPGFAQETQYF. For the CDR3, the DNA is TGTGCCAGCAGCCCAGGGTTCGCTCAAGAGACCCAGTACTTC.

The gene calls are TRBV7-3 and TRBJ2-1; D remains ambiguous. Trimming left V 5 bases short and J 5 bases short, with 19 bases between. The V gene's germline CDR1 is SGHTA and CDR2 FQGTGA. CDR3 length: 16 residues. CDR3 DNA sequence: TGTGCCAGCAGCCCAAACGTCCCCCTCGGAGACAATGAGCAGTTCTTC. Its protein is CASSPNVPLGDNEQFF.

The rearrangement links TRBV29-1 to TRBJ2-7, with 8 positions matching TRBD1. Germline V CDR1 and CDR2: SQVTM, ANQGSEA. The CDR3 has 15 amino acids. Trimming took 4 bases from V and 2 from J; bases not matched to a gene: 10. The CDR3 protein is CSVVKSDRDAYEQYF. The CDR3 DNA is TGCAGCGTTGTAAAGTCGGACAGGGACGCCTACGAGCAGTACTTC.

Only one count was recorded for this clone. The chain carries TRBV6-4 and TRBJ2-1; 10 positions agree with TRBD2. Germline assignment: CDR1 MRHNA and CDR2 SNTAGT. The length of the CDR3 is 15 residues. Losses at the gene ends were 6 bases for V and 5 bases for J; bases not matched to a gene: 7. The CDR3 sequence: CASRAGGLIDNEQFF. The DNA of the CDR3 is TGTGCCAGCAGAGCGGGGGGGCTCATTGACAATGAGCAGTTCTTC.

For the CDR3, the DNA is TGTGCCAGCAGTTACTTACGGGGCTATGATGAAAAACTGTTTTTT. This encodes CASSYLRGYDEKLFF. This sequence joins TRBV6-5 and TRBJ1-4; weak D call: TRBD1 (5 bases). From germline, CDR1 is MNHEY and CDR2 SVGAGI. This CDR3 has 15 residues. Deletions cut 1 base from V and 6 bases from J, with 12 bases between.

This chain links TRBV28 with TRBJ2-1, with a possible D match to TRBD2 (5 bases). The CDR3 runs to 14 residues. Per the germline V gene, CDR1 is MDHEN and CDR2 is SYDVKM. V lost 8 bases, J lost 0 bases, and 11 bases lay in between. This CDR3 reads CASSGFNSYNEQFF. The CDR3 coding sequence is TGTGCCAGCTCGGGGTTCAACTCCTACAATGAGCAGTTCTTC. Full variable domain (rest looked up from reference TRBV28 and TRBJ2-1): DVKVTQSSRYLVKRTGEKVFLECVQDMDHENMFWYRQDPGLGLRLIYFSYDVKMKEKGDIPEGYSVSREKKERFSLILESASTNQTSMYLCASSGFNSYNEQFFGPGTRLTVL.

V is TRBV18 and J is TRBJ1-3; the D gene is possibly TRBD1 (5 bases). CDR1 and CDR2 (germline): KGHSH, LQKENI. V was shortened by 4 bases and J by 0 bases, with 13 bases between the two germline ends. The length of the CDR3 is 16 residues. CDR3 nucleotide sequence: TGTGCCAGCTCACTTGACAGCTTCCTCTCTGGAAACACCATATATTTT. Amino acid sequence: CASSLDSFLSGNTIYF. Together with reference TRBV18 and TRBJ1-3, the CDR3 gives the full variable domain: NAGVMQNPRHLVRRRGQEARLRCSPMKGHSHVYWYRQLPEEGLKFMVYLQKENIIDESGMPKERFSAEFPKEGPSILRIQQVVRGDSAAYFCASSLDSFLSGNTIYFGEGSWLTVV.

The chain recombines TRBV6-5 with TRBJ1-2; D is undetermined. In germline, CDR1 is MNHEY, CDR2 SVGAGI. V was cut by 2 bases and J by 0 bases, with 7 bases left in between. The CDR3 loop spans 14 amino acids. DNA for the CDR3: TGTGCCAGCAGTTACCGTAAATCTAACTATGGCTACACCTTC. It yields the protein CASSYRKSNYGYTF.

The chain has TRBV7-6 and TRBJ2-2; D is possibly TRBD2 (5 bases). Trimming took off 6 bases at V and 0 bases at J, with 11 bases between the two ends. The CDR3 spans 15 residues. CDR1 is SGHVS, CDR2 FNYEAQ, per germline. CDR3 sequence reads: CASRYYGTNTGELFF. The CDR3, as DNA: TGTGCCAGCAGATACTACGGGACGAACACCGGGGAGCTGTTTTTT.

Written as DNA, the CDR3 is TGTGCCAGCAGCGACTCTAGGCCTGGGCGGAGGGTGGCTTTCTTT. Translated, it gives CASSDSRPGRRVAFF. The rearrangement links TRBV7-9 to TRBJ1-1; D unresolved. This CDR3 has 15 amino acids. V shed 5 bases and J shed 11 bases, with 24 bases lying between them. Germline loops: CDR1 SEHNR, CDR2 FQNEAQ (reference sequence).

This chain links TRBV27 with TRBJ2-7; 7 bases fit TRBD2. With 5 bases clipped from V and 4 bases from J, the junction kept 11 bases outside the gene matches. This CDR3 contains 15 residues. Per the germline V gene, CDR1 is MNHEY and CDR2 is SMNVEV (reference sequence). CDR3 sequence (DNA): TGTGCCAGCAGTGACGTGGGACTACCCCCTTACGAGCAGTACTTC. Residues: CASSDVGLPPYEQYF.

The chain uses TRBV19 and TRBJ1-1; D is unclear. CDR3 length equals 18 residues. Trimming stripped 2 bases from V and 1 base from J, with 20 bases between. Germline CDR1 and CDR2: LNHDA and SQIVND (reference sequence). The chain's CDR3 is CASSIHSPRLGSNTEAFF. The CDR3 nucleotides read TGTGCCAGTAGTATACACAGTCCTCGGTTGGGCTCGAACACTGAAGCTTTCTTT.